These 29 T cell receptor beta chains were all obtained from the same sample, sequenced in a study of tumor-infiltrating lymphocytes in primary liver carcinoma. From unsorted bulk tissue weighing roughly 18-31 mg, DNA and RNA were co-extracted. The template, about 500 ng total RNA, yielded TCR beta cDNA made with a constant-region primer. Three rounds of nested multiplex PCR with slightly modified ARM-PCR produced TCR beta libraries. The study ran its first two PCR rounds for 9 to 10 cycles each, using TRBV1-TRBV30 forward primers and a C-beta reverse primer. MiXCR, run by TCRdb on the multiplex PCR reads, gives a single entry per CDR3 protein. The sample records 25,000 to 30,000 distinct CDR3 sequences, approximately 78% being singletons. The sample taken for sequencing was liver tumor tissue from sampling region 3. As to subset: tumor region T3, left-lateral pole. Source of these receptors: a man aged 40-50 years with primary liver carcinoma and hepatitis B virus infection.

This chain links TRBV7-8 with TRBJ2-2, with TRBD2 as a possible D gene (5 bases). From germline, CDR1 is SGHVS and CDR2 FQNEAQ. Trimming pared 6 bases from V and 1 base from J, leaving 15 bases between. This CDR3 is built from 16 residues. CDR3 amino acids: CASSRIQAENTGELFF. DNA for the CDR3: TGTGCCAGCAGTAGAATCCAAGCGGAGAACACCGGGGAGCTGTTTTTT.

The sample holds many counts of this clonotype. The V and J genes are TRBV28 and TRBJ1-1, with 8 bases fitting TRBD1. Germline-derived CDR1 and CDR2 are MDHEN and SYDVKM. The CDR3 totals 15 residues. The V segment lost 6 bases and the J segment 4 bases; nucleotides outside the gene matches: 10. The CDR3 sequence: CASSDPRGLSTEAFF. CDR3 in DNA: TGTGCCAGCAGCGACCCCAGGGGGCTCAGCACTGAAGCTTTCTTT.

By its share, this clonotype is medium-sized. The chain links TRBV12-3 or TRBV12-4 to TRBJ1-2; 8 nucleotides align to TRBD1. V shed 9 bases, J shed 1 base, and the junction held 10 bases outside the gene matches. There are 15 residues in the CDR3. CDR3 residues: CASTDRTGINYGYTF. The CDR3 bases are TGTGCCAGTACAGACCGGACAGGGATTAACTATGGCTACACCTTC.

To note about this clonotype: A much larger clone lies a single base off, so this may be a read error. CDR3 region: CASSLSSANTGELFF. The DNA of the CDR3 is TGTGCCAGCAGCTTAAGTTCGGCTAACACCGGGGAGCTGTTTTTT. This rearrangement joins TRBV7-3 to TRBJ2-2; unclear D gene. Germline V gives CDR1 SGHTA, CDR2 FQGTGA. This CDR3 comprises 15 residues. V lost 1 base and J lost 2, with 8 bases in between.

The chain joins TRBV11-1 to TRBJ2-7, with 8 bases fitting TRBD2. The CDR3 is 15 amino acids. CDR1 SGHAT and CDR2 FQDESV come from the germline V gene (reference sequence). V lost 1 base and J lost 10; bases outside the gene matches: 12. CDR3 sequence: CASSLGGIAGSLQYF. The CDR3 bases are TGTGCCAGCAGCTTAGGGGGAATAGCGGGATCTCTTCAGTACTTC.

Turning to this clonotype: The junction shows a germline mismatch at one end, possibly a read error. The chain uses TRBV30 and TRBJ1-1; 7 positions agree with TRBD1. CDR1 and CDR2 (germline): GTSNPN, SVGIG (reference sequence). The CDR3 consists of 14 residues. CDR3 loop: CDWSIQGITTEAFF. In DNA form, the CDR3 reads TGTGACTGGAGTATACAGGGGATAACCACTGAAGCTTTCTTT.

About this clonotype itself: One end of the junction does not line up with germline, which may come from a read error. This rearrangement joins TRBV12-3 or TRBV12-4 to TRBJ2-1; 16 positions agree with TRBD2. The CDR3 runs 17 residues. Here the CDR3 DNA reads TGTGCCAGCACCGGGACTAGCGGGAGGGACTCCTACAATGAGCACTTCTTC. It codes for CASTGTSGRDSYNEHFF.

This clonotype was detected once. Its ends do not fully match the called genes, so a read error is possible. V and J are TRBV12-3 or TRBV12-4 and TRBJ2-7; the match to TRBD1 covers 12 bases. The CDR3 is made up of 15 amino acids. In nucleotides, the CDR3 is TGTGCTAGCAGTATCGGGACAGGGGGCCCCTACGGGCAGTATTTC. Translated, it gives CASSIGTGGPYGQYF.

Regarding this clonotype: It may be a read error: a sequence one base away is much more abundant. This sequence joins TRBV6-1 and TRBJ2-2, with 13 bases fitting TRBD2. The V gene's germline CDR1 is MNHNS and CDR2 SASEGT. This CDR3 comprises 16 residues. The CDR3 bases are TGTGCCAGCAGTGGTCCGGGACTAGCGGGGACCGGGGACCTGTTTTTT. The encoded protein is CASSGPGLAGTGDLFF.

Details on this clonotype: Relative to the germline gene, one junction end is altered; a read error may explain this. The CDR3 here is CASTLGGQGAYELYF. The DNA of the CDR3 is TGTGCCAGCACTTTAGGGGGGCAGGGGGCCTACGAGCTGTACTTC. The rearrangement uses TRBV28 and TRBJ2-7; 8 bases fit TRBD1. The CDR3 sequence is 15 residues long. Per the germline V gene, CDR1 is MDHEN and CDR2 is SYDVKM.

There are many counts of this clonotype. V usage is TRBV28 and J usage is TRBJ2-2; D may be TRBD1 (5 bases). Trimming took off 2 bases at V and 1 base at J, with 11 bases between the two ends. The length of the CDR3 is 16 residues. Looked up from germline, CDR1 is MDHEN and CDR2 is SYDVKM. The CDR3 DNA reads TGTGCCAGCAGTTTAGGGGTAGGGGAGAACACCGGGGAGCTGTTTTTT. This encodes CASSLGVGENTGELFF.

In regard to this clonotype: This may come from a read error, since a much larger clone is one base off. This chain joins TRBV28 and TRBJ2-2, with D possibly matching TRBD2 (6 bases). The CDR3 runs 13 residues. Per the germline V gene, CDR1 is MDHEN and CDR2 is SYDVKM. For the CDR3, the DNA is TGTGTCAGCAGTTTACAGAACACCGGGGGGCTGTTTTTT. Amino acid sequence: CVSSLQNTGGLFF.

This clonotype appeared a few times. This chain's CDR3 is CANQRLTYEQYF. In nucleotides, the CDR3 is TGTGCCAACCAACGGTTGACCTACGAGCAGTACTTC. The genes are TRBV11-3 and TRBJ2-7; D is undetermined. Trimming pared 10 bases from V and 2 bases from J, leaving 12 bases between. The CDR3 extends over 12 amino acids. Germline CDR1 and CDR2: SGHNT and YENEEA.

In the case of this clonotype: In this CDR3 the conserved last residue, phenylalanine or tryptophan, is missing, so a read error is likely. The rearrangement uses TRBV29-1 and TRBJ2-5; D assignment may be TRBD1 or TRBD2 (6 bases each). Trimming left V 1 base short and J 7 bases short, with 19 bases between. The CDR3 is 15 amino acids. From germline, CDR1 is SQVTM and CDR2 ANQGSEA. Here the CDR3 reads CSVEGDKGRGGTQYL. CDR3 nucleotide sequence: TGCAGCGTTGAAGGGGACAAGGGTAGGGGAGGGACCCAGTACCTC.

With respect to this clonotype: Mismatch with germline at one junction end may stem from a read error. The V gene is TRBV4-2, the J gene TRBJ2-7; no firm D call. Germline lookup yields CDR1 LGHNA and CDR2 YNFKEQ. This CDR3 region has 12 residues. CDR3: CAISRGVNEQYF. The DNA of the CDR3 is TGTGCCATCAGCCGAGGTGTGAATGAGCAGTACTTC.

This clonotype was observed a single time. The conserved phenylalanine or tryptophan normally closing the CDR3 is absent here, so this likely arose from a read error. The V and J genes are TRBV6-5 and TRBJ2-2; D gene unclear. Deletions cut 2 bases from V and 4 bases from J, with 8 bases between. This CDR3 spans 14 amino acids. The germline V gene has CDR1 MNHEY and CDR2 SVGAGI. As DNA, the CDR3 is TGTGCCAGCAGTTACACCCAGAGCACCGGGGAGCTGTTTCTT. It codes for CASSYTQSTGELFL.

This clonotype appeared many times. The chain recombines TRBV10-2 with TRBJ2-1, with 9 nucleotides matching TRBD2. CDR3 length equals 16 residues. Trimming cost V 6 bases and J 4 bases; bases outside gene matches: 10. The V gene's germline CDR1 is WSHSY and CDR2 SAAADI. Here the CDR3 DNA reads TGCGCCAGCAGCCTTGAGCGGGAGGATATGTACAATGAGCAGTTCTTC. Amino acids: CASSLEREDMYNEQFF.

A note on this clonotype: A junction boundary mismatches the germline segment, possibly from a read error. The rearrangement joins TRBV6-2 or TRBV6-3 to TRBJ2-2, with a tentative D call TRBD2 (5 bases). This CDR3 contains 13 residues. The V gene's germline CDR1 is MNHEY and CDR2 SVGEGT. The CDR3 nucleotides are TGTGCCAGCAGTAAGTCGCAGACCGGGGAGCTGTTTTTC. Protein sequence: CASSKSQTGELFF.

Comments on this clonotype: The conserved final phenylalanine or tryptophan is absent from the CDR3, which likely points to a read error. The DNA is omitted, as the CDR3 cannot be located on it reliably, and the CDR3 follows TCRdb's listing. The chain carries TRBV29-1 and TRBJ2-7; the DNA was not used to check the table's D call, TRBD2. A total of 14 residues make up the CDR3, ends included. CDR1 SQVTM and CDR2 ANQGSEA come from the germline V gene. The CDR3 reads CSVVLAGALYEPYY.

As regards this clonotype: The conserved final phenylalanine or tryptophan is absent from the CDR3, which likely points to a read error. The chain links TRBV10-3 to TRBJ1-5; D call uncertain. CDR1 is ENHRY, CDR2 SYGVKD, per germline. The CDR3 runs 14 residues. The CDR3 protein is CPISEYEGDQPQHL. The CDR3 DNA reads as TGTCCCATCAGTGAGTATGAGGGAGATCAGCCCCAGCATTTA.

Comments on this clonotype: Since the CDR3 does not end with the conserved phenylalanine or tryptophan, this likely comes from a read error. This chain links TRBV6-5 with TRBJ2-1; D ambiguous. CDR3 size: 15 residues. Trimming removed 0 bases from V and 8 bases from J, with 14 bases in between. Germline CDR1 MNHEY, CDR2 SVGAGI. The DNA of the CDR3 is TGTGCCAGCAGTTACTCGGTTCTAGAAGGTTATGAGCAGTTCATC. It specifies CASSYSVLEGYEQFI.

V is TRBV11-3 and J is TRBJ2-1; no reliable D call. The germline CDR1 and CDR2 sequences are SGHNT and YENEEA. The CDR3 is 13 amino acids. This CDR3 is CFSNLMWDNEQFF. Written as DNA, the CDR3 is TGTTTCAGCAACTTAATGTGGGACAATGAGCAGTTCTTC. Based on the CDR3 plus reference TRBV11-3 and TRBJ2-1, the full variable domain is EAGVVQSPRYKIIEKKQPVAFWCNPISGHNTLYWYLQNLGQGPELLIRYENEEAVDDSQLPKDRFSAERLKGVDSTLKIQPAELGDSAVYLCFSNLMWDNEQFFGPGTRLTVL.

In regard to this clonotype: A junction boundary mismatches the germline segment, possibly from a read error. This chain connects TRBV7-2 to TRBJ2-5; D not resolved. The CDR3 has 13 residues. Germline CDR1 SGHTA, CDR2 FQGNSA. The CDR3, as DNA: TGTCCCAGCAGCTTATACCCCGAAGAGACCCAGTACTTC. Protein product: CPSSLYPEETQYF.

This clonotype was found a few times. Given a much more abundant clone one base away, this may be a read error. V gene TRBV28 combines with J gene TRBJ2-5; TRBD2 is a possible D gene (5 bases). The germline V gene encodes CDR1 MDHEN and CDR2 SYDVKM. CDR3 length: 12 amino acids. CDR3 loop: CASSQRVSSQCF. The CDR3 DNA reads TGTGCCAGCAGTCAGAGGGTATCATCCCAGTGCTTC.

Points on this clonotype: The CDR3 ends on some other residue instead of the conserved phenylalanine or tryptophan, so this is likely a read error. V is TRBV4-2 and J is TRBJ1-1, with TRBD1 matching over 7 bases. Germline values: CDR1 LGHNA, CDR2 YNFKEQ. This CDR3 is built from 17 residues. The DNA of the CDR3 is TGTGCCAGCAGCCAAGAGTACAGACAGGGTTTTTGGACTGGAGCTTTCTCT. Translating gives CASSQEYRQGFWTGAFS.

The chain carries TRBV20-1 and TRBJ2-2; D is unresolved. The germline V and J ends were trimmed by 6 bases and 2 bases, with 13 bases remaining between them. The germline V gene has CDR1 DFQATT and CDR2 SNEGSKA (reference sequence). This CDR3 has 14 residues. CDR3 bases: TGCAGTGCCCCAGACGGCCTAAACACCGGGGAGCTGTTTTTT. As protein: CSAPDGLNTGELFF.

The chain links TRBV5-1 to TRBJ2-2; no clear D gene. The CDR3 consists of 14 residues. Deletions cut 6 bases from V and 6 bases from J, with 15 bases between. The germline V gene has CDR1 SGHRS and CDR2 YFSETQ. In DNA form, the CDR3 reads TGCGCCAGCAACTTATCAGCAAACGCCGGGGAGCTGTTTTTT. This translates into CASNLSANAGELFF.

As to this clonotype: This may arise from a read error, as a much more abundant clone is one base away. This chain connects TRBV12-3 or TRBV12-4 to TRBJ2-3; 8 nucleotides agree with TRBD1. The CDR3 covers 13 residues. The CDR3 sequence: CASTLQGGDTQVF. CDR3 bases: TGTGCCAGCACATTACAGGGGGGAGATACGCAGGTTTTT.

As regards this clonotype: A read error may produce the germline difference seen at one junction end. The V gene is TRBV13, the J gene TRBJ2-7, with D tentatively TRBD1 (5 bases). The V gene's germline CDR1 is PRHDT and CDR2 FYEKMQ (reference sequence). This CDR3 spans 13 amino acids. CDR3 residues: CSSSFGHGYEQYF. CDR3 nucleotide sequence: TGTTCCAGCAGCTTCGGACATGGTTACGAGCAGTACTTC.